Below, one T cell receptor beta chain is given with its context. The data derive from a study of blood T cell repertoires in COVID-19. Study details: Samples came from the United States, Italy and Spain, spanning acute and convalescent COVID-19.

V shed 5 bases and J 5 bases; nucleotides not matched to a gene: 13. CDR1 and CDR2 from the germline V gene are SGHVS and FNYEAQ. CDR3 length: 17 amino acids. Methods used by the authors: Quantification of nucleated cells was approximated via reference gene primer amplification. Repertoires were generated with immunoSEQ multiplex PCR, while TCRdb's copy carries only in-frame clones and drops some. The V and J calls and clone size are taken from that table; D and trimming were inferred from the DNA. The data contain more than 110,000 clones, approximately 79% of them singletons. This chain links TRBV7-6 with TRBJ2-1; 9 bases align to TRBD2. The source material was PBMCs or T cells enriched from blood (not recorded which). The source of this sequence is a woman aged 45-65 years who had recovered from COVID-19. CDR3 sequence reads: CASSRIGWRGGDNEQFF. CDR3 bases: TGTGCCAGCAGCCGAATAGGATGGCGGGGGGGGGACAATGAGCAGTTCTTC.